This TCR beta chain was recorded in a study of blood T cell repertoires in COVID-19. Study background: Nucleic acid was either cDNA or gDNA, and it came from T cells, B-cell-depleted T cells, or PBMCs.

Profiling relied on immunoSEQ multiplex PCR, and the TCRdb table lists in-frame clones only, not all of them. The data contain roughly 87,000 clones, approximately 79% of them singletons. The TCR originated in an elderly woman with acute or convalescent COVID-19. The sample was peripheral blood.

The CDR3 coding sequence is TGTGCCAGCAGGGCTACAGTGGAAAAACTGTTTTTT. Residues: CASRATVEKLFF. The V and J genes are TRBV28 and TRBJ1-4; D gene unclear. Germline lookup yields CDR1 MDHEN and CDR2 SYDVKM. This CDR3 comprises 12 residues. V dropped 6 bases and J dropped 8 bases, with 10 bases sitting between them.